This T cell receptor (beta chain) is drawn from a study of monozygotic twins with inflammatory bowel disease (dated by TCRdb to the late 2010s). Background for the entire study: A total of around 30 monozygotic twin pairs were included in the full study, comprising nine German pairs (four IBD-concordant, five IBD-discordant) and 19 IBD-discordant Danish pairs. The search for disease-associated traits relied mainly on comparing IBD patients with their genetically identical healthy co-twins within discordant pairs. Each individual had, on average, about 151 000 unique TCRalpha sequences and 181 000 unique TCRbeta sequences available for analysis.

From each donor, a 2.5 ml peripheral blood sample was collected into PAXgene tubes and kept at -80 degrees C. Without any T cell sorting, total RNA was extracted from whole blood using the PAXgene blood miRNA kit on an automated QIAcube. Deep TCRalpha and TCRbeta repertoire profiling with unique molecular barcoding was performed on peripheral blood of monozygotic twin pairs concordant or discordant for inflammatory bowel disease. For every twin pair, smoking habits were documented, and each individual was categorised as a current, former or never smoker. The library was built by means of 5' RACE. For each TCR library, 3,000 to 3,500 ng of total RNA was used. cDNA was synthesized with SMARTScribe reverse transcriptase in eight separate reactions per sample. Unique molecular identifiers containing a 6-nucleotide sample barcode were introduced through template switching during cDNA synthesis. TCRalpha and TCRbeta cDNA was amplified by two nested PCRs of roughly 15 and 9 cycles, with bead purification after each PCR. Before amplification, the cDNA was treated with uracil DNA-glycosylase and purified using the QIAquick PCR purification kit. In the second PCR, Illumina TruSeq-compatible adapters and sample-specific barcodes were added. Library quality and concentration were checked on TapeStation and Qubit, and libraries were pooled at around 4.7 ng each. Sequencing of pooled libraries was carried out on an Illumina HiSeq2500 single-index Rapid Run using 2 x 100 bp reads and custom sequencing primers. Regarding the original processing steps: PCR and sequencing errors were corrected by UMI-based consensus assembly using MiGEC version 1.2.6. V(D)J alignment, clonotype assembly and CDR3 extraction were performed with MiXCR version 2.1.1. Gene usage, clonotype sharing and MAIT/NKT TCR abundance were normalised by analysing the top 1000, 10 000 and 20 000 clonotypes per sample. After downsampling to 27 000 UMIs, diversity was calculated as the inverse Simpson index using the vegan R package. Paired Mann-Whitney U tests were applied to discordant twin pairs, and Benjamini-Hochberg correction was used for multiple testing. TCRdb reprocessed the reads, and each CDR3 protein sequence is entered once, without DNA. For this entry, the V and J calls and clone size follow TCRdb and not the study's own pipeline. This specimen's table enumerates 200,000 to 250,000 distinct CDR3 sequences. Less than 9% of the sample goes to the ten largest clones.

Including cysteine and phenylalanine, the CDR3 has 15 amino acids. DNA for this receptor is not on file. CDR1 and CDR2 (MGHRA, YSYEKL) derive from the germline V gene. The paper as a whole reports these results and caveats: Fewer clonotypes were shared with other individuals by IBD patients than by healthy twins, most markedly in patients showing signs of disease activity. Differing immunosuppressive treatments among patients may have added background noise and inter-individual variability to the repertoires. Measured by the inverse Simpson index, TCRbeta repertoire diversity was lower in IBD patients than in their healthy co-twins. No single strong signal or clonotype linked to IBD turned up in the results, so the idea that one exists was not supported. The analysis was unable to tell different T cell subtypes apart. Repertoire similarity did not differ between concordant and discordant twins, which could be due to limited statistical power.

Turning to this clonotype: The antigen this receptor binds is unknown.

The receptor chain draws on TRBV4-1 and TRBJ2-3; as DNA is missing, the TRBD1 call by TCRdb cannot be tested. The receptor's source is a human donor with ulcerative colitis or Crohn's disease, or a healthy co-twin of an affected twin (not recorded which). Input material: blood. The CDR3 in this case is CASSQLGQGRDTQYF.